A single sample is the source of the 26 T cell receptor beta chains below, sequenced in a study of technical replicates of blood from a handful of donors. The data were produced by immunoSEQ multiplex PCR, yet TCRdb's version contains in-frame clones alone and is incomplete. The sample lists some 71,000 clones, around 97% occurring once. The sequencing sample was made of T cells isolated from PBMCs. These receptors were obtained from a human donor in good health.

J is TRBJ1-4 and V is TRBV9; 8 bases are shared with TRBD1. V lost 2 bases, J lost 5 bases, and 5 bases stayed unmatched. From germline, CDR1 is SGDLS and CDR2 YYNGEE. This CDR3 spans 15 amino acids. The chain's CDR3 is CASSVGQEPNEKLFF. CDR3 coding DNA: TGTGCCAGCAGCGTGGGACAGGAGCCGAATGAAAAACTGTTTTTT.

The CDR3 is CASRGESGANVLTF. The DNA for the CDR3 is TGTGCCAGCCGGGGGGAGTCTGGGGCCAACGTCCTGACTTTC. The chain joins TRBV7-2 to TRBJ2-6, with 7 bases fitting TRBD2. Trimming cost V 8 bases and J 1 base; bases outside gene matches: 2. Germline CDR1 SGHTA, CDR2 FQGNSA. CDR3 length: 14 residues.

CDR3 amino acids: CASSQDSRATYQETQYF. The DNA for the CDR3 is TGCGCCAGCAGCCAAGACTCCAGGGCTACGTACCAAGAGACCCAGTACTTC. The chain links TRBV4-3 to TRBJ2-5, with D possibly being TRBD1 (5 bases). Trimming shortened V by 0 bases and J by 0 bases, and 14 bases separated the two germline ends. Germline values: CDR1 LGHNA, CDR2 YSLEER. This CDR3 is 17 amino acids long.

This clone was detected only once. The V call is TRBV2, the J call TRBJ1-2; 7 nucleotides match TRBD1. Looked up from germline, CDR1 is SNHLY and CDR2 is FYNNEI. The trim removed 3 bases at V and 10 bases at J, leaving 17 bases unmatched. The CDR3 totals 16 residues. The DNA of the CDR3 is TGTGCCAGCAGTGAGGGGATGGGATCCGACAGGGACTCCTACACCTTC. This encodes CASSEGMGSDRDSYTF.

This chain uses TRBV9 with TRBJ1-2; 9 bases agree with TRBD1. V lost 0 bases, J lost 2 bases, and 5 bases stayed unmatched. Germline V lookup: CDR1 SGDLS, CDR2 YYNGEE. This CDR3 contains 16 residues. CDR3 nucleotides: TGTGCCAGCAGCGTAGGGGCGACAGGGGGAAACTATGGCTACACCTTC. Translating gives CASSVGATGGNYGYTF.

V and J are TRBV13 and TRBJ2-7; 7 positions match TRBD1. Germline V gene lookup returns CDR1 PRHDT and CDR2 FYEKMQ (reference sequence). V dropped 2 bases and J dropped 0; count of bases not matched to a gene: 4. The CDR3 length is 15 residues. The chain's CDR3 is CASSLMTGISYEQYF. The CDR3 DNA is TGTGCCAGCAGCTTAATGACAGGGATCTCCTACGAGCAGTACTTC. Full variable domain (rest looked up from reference TRBV13 and TRBJ2-7): AAGVIQSPRHLIKEKRETATLKCYPIPRHDTVYWYQQGPGQDPQFLISFYEKMQSDKGSIPDRFSAQQFSDYHSELNMSSLELGDSALYFCASSLMTGISYEQYFGPGTRLTVT.

This clone was observed once. J is TRBJ2-7 and V is TRBV7-2, with 9 bases that match TRBD1. Germline CDR1 reads SGHTA; CDR2 reads FQGNSA. The length of the CDR3 is 17 residues. J gave up 4 bases and V 5 bases, and 15 bases lay outside the gene matches. The CDR3, as DNA: TGTGCCAGCAGCCCTACGGGACAGGGATATCGGAATTACGAGCAGTACTTC. Its translation is CASSPTGQGYRNYEQYF. Full variable domain (remainder filled in from reference TRBV7-2 and TRBJ2-7): GAGVSQSPSNKVTEKGKDVELRCDPISGHTALYWYRQSLGQGLEFLIYFQGNSAPDKSGLPSDRFSAERTGGSVSTLTIQRTQQEDSAVYLCASSPTGQGYRNYEQYFGPGTRLTVT.

The J gene is TRBJ2-7, the V gene TRBV13, with 8 nucleotides matching TRBD2. The CDR3 sequence is 16 residues long. J lost 4 bases, V lost 4 bases, and 12 bases had no gene match. Germline CDR1 PRHDT, CDR2 FYEKMQ (reference sequence). The CDR3 sequence is CASSSLSGSNPYEQYF. The CDR3 DNA sequence: TGTGCCAGCAGCTCTCTAAGCGGGAGCAATCCATACGAGCAGTACTTC.

This sequence joins TRBV4-3 and TRBJ1-2; D is unresolved. This CDR3 contains 14 residues. Trimming removed 0 bases from V and 5 bases from J, with 10 bases in between. Germline values: CDR1 LGHNA, CDR2 YSLEER. In nucleotides, the CDR3 is TGCGCCAGCAGCCAAGATTCGCGGGTTTATGGCTACACCTTC. Its protein is CASSQDSRVYGYTF.

The V and J genes are TRBV27 and TRBJ1-1, with D possibly TRBD1 on 5 matching bases. Germline CDR1 is MNHEY and CDR2 is SMNVEV (reference sequence). V was trimmed by 1 base and J by 11 bases, leaving 29 bases between them. The CDR3 has 18 amino acids. CDR3 DNA sequence: TGTGCCAGCAGTTTATTTGTTGGCACTCAGAGCGCGTCGGGGGTCGCTTTCTTT. Residues: CASSLFVGTQSASGVAFF.

The V call is TRBV5-1, the J call TRBJ2-3, with D possibly being TRBD1 (6 bases). V was shortened by 0 bases and J by 2 bases, with 10 bases between the two germline ends. The CDR3 length is 15 residues. Germline CDR1 and CDR2: SGHRS and YFSETQ. The CDR3: CASSLGTGITDTQYF. For the CDR3, the DNA is TGCGCCAGCAGCTTGGGTACAGGGATCACAGATACGCAGTATTTT.

This sequence joins TRBV11-2 and TRBJ1-1; D possibly corresponds to TRBD1 (6 bases). The germline V gene encodes CDR1 SGHAT and CDR2 FQNNGV. V dropped 5 bases and J dropped 4 bases, with 14 bases sitting between them. This CDR3 comprises 14 residues. The DNA of the CDR3 is TGTGCCAGCAGCGATACAGGGTCTAGCACTGAAGCTTTCTTT. It specifies CASSDTGSSTEAFF. Combining the CDR3 with reference TRBV11-2 and TRBJ1-1 gives the whole variable domain EAGVAQSPRYKIIEKRQSVAFWCNPISGHATLYWYQQILGQGPKLLIQFQNNGVVDDSQLPKDRFSAERLKGVDSTLKIQPAKLEDSAVYLCASSDTGSSTEAFFGQGTRLTVV.

The chain couples TRBV7-9 to TRBJ1-4; D call uncertain. Germline V gene data show CDR1 as SEHNR and CDR2 as FQNEAQ (reference sequence). This CDR3 spans 11 amino acids. V lost 6 bases to trimming and J lost 4 bases, with 3 bases between them. The CDR3 spells CASSHNEKLFF. CDR3 coding DNA: TGTGCCAGCAGTCATAATGAAAAACTGTTTTTT.

The rearrangement joins TRBV6-5 to TRBJ2-1; D possibly corresponds to TRBD1 (5 bases). The CDR3 runs 13 residues. The ends were cut back, 4 bases at V and 14 bases at J, with 18 bases in the middle. Germline V gene data show CDR1 as MNHEY and CDR2 as SVGAGI. The CDR3 DNA reads TGTGCCAGCAGTTTTTACAGGACCCTAGACGAGTTCTTC. This sequence encodes CASSFYRTLDEFF.

This chain uses TRBV7-9 with TRBJ2-3; TRBD2 is a possible D gene (5 bases). The CDR3 has 14 amino acids. Germline V gene lookup returns CDR1 SEHNR and CDR2 FQNEAQ (reference sequence). Trimming stripped 5 bases from V and 2 bases from J, with 11 bases between. CDR3 in amino acids: CASSPDSLTDTQYF. For the CDR3, the DNA is TGTGCCAGCAGCCCGGACTCCCTCACAGATACGCAGTATTTT. Based on the CDR3 plus reference TRBV7-9 and TRBJ2-3, the full variable domain is DTGVSQNPRHKITKRGQNVTFRCDPISEHNRLYWYRQTLGQGPEFLTYFQNEAQLEKSRLLSDRFSAERPKGSFSTLEIQRTEQGDSAMYLCASSPDSLTDTQYFGPGTRLTVL.

The rearrangement links TRBV2 to TRBJ1-5; TRBD1 might be the D (6 bases). CDR1 and CDR2 (germline): SNHLY, FYNNEI. V was trimmed by 3 bases and J by 6 bases, leaving 15 bases between them. This CDR3 has 15 residues. As DNA, the CDR3 is TGTGCCAGCAGTGATACGGGGGGGGGCGGTCAGCCCCAGCATTTT. As protein: CASSDTGGGGQPQHF. Using reference TRBV2 and TRBJ1-5 for the parts outside the CDR3, the full variable domain is EPEVTQTPSHQVTQMGQEVILRCVPISNHLYFYWYRQILGQKVEFLVSFYNNEISEKSEIFDDQFSVERPDGSNFTLKIRSTKLEDSAMYFCASSDTGGGGQPQHFGDGTRLSIL.

This rearrangement joins TRBV19 to TRBJ2-7; 7 nucleotides agree with TRBD1. Trimming removed 4 bases from V and 3 bases from J; junction bases left unmatched: 6. CDR1 is LNHDA, CDR2 SQIVND, per germline (reference sequence). The CDR3 is 14 amino acids. CDR3 in DNA: TGTGCCAGTAGTAGGACAGGCGGCTTCTACGAGCAGTACTTC. Translated: CASSRTGGFYEQYF.

The V and J genes are TRBV6-5 and TRBJ2-2, with D perhaps TRBD2 (6 bases). V dropped 6 bases and J dropped 6 bases, with 14 bases sitting between them. This CDR3 spans 14 amino acids. Germline lookup yields CDR1 MNHEY and CDR2 SVGAGI. CDR3 in amino acids: CASRTSPGAGELFF. In DNA form, the CDR3 reads TGTGCCAGCAGAACATCCCCGGGGGCCGGGGAGCTGTTTTTT.

V is TRBV2 and J is TRBJ2-7; 9 nucleotides align to TRBD2. The V and J ends lost 2 bases and 6 bases, in that order; junction bases with no gene match: 8. Per germline, CDR1 SNHLY and CDR2 FYNNEI. The CDR3 sequence is 15 residues long. The CDR3 loop reads CASSEPSGNLSEQYF. The DNA of the CDR3 is TGTGCCAGCAGTGAACCTAGCGGGAACTTAAGCGAGCAGTACTTC.

As to this clone: Other DNA sequences in the same sample also yield this CDR3. The J gene is TRBJ1-2, the V gene TRBV4-3; 9 bases are a match to TRBD1. The CDR3 covers 13 residues. The germline V gene has CDR1 LGHNA and CDR2 YSLEER. After removal of 3 bases from V and 5 bases from J, the junction contained 1 base not matched to a gene. CDR3 nucleotide sequence: TGCGCCAGCAGCCAGGACAGGGGTTATGGCTACACCTTC. Protein product: CASSQDRGYGYTF.

The chain has TRBV10-3 and TRBJ2-7; 8 nucleotides match TRBD1. The CDR3 runs to 13 residues. V gave up 6 bases and J gave up 2 bases; unmatched junction bases: 3. Per germline, CDR1 ENHRY and CDR2 SYGVKD. The CDR3 nucleotides read TGTGCCATCAGCCGGGACAGGACCTACGAGCAGTACTTC. Its protein is CAISRDRTYEQYF.

The J gene is TRBJ2-2, the V gene TRBV28; 7 bases are shared with TRBD1. CDR1 MDHEN and CDR2 SYDVKM come from the germline V gene. The CDR3 covers 14 residues. V lost 2 bases and J lost 4; bases outside the gene matches: 1. The CDR3 loop reads CASSLPGGTGELFF. In DNA, the CDR3 is TGTGCCAGCAGTTTACCAGGGGGCACCGGGGAGCTGTTTTTT.

The chain has TRBV4-1 and TRBJ2-5, with 7 bases lining up with TRBD2. The CDR3 contains 15 residues. Germline V gene lookup returns CDR1 MGHRA and CDR2 YSYEKL. V shed 1 base, J shed 4 bases, and the junction held 6 bases outside the gene matches. The CDR3 bases are TGCGCCAGCAGCCAAGTAGGGCGGGAGTCAGAGACCCAGTACTTC. This encodes CASSQVGRESETQYF.

V gene TRBV5-4 combines with J gene TRBJ2-1, with D possibly matching TRBD2 (6 bases). The length of the CDR3 is 16 residues. Germline-derived CDR1 and CDR2 are SGHNT and YYREEE (reference sequence). V dropped 5 bases and J dropped 6 bases, with 21 bases sitting between them. The CDR3 reads CASSSPLGLTSNEQFF. CDR3 bases: TGTGCCAGCAGTAGTCCTCTAGGACTAACGTCCAATGAGCAGTTCTTC. Full variable domain (outside the CDR3, taken from reference TRBV5-4 and TRBJ2-1): ETGVTQSPTHLIKTRGQQVTLRCSSQSGHNTVSWYQQALGQGPQFIFQYYREEENGRGNFPPRFSGLQFPNYSSELNVNALELDDSALYLCASSSPLGLTSNEQFFGPGTRLTVL.

This rearrangement joins TRBV9 to TRBJ1-2, with TRBD1 matching over 8 bases. The junction had 4 bases not matched to a gene; V was cut back by 0 bases and J by 6 bases. Germline loops: CDR1 SGDLS, CDR2 YYNGEE. CDR3 length: 14 residues. The CDR3 DNA is TGTGCCAGCAGCGTAGCCGGACAGGGTCATGGCTACACCTTC. It translates to CASSVAGQGHGYTF.

The rearrangement links TRBV7-9 to TRBJ1-1; D uncertain. The CDR3 has 16 residues. The V and J ends lost 1 base and 1 base respectively, with 13 bases between them. Per germline, CDR1 SEHNR and CDR2 FQNEAQ (reference sequence). CDR3 DNA: TGTGCCAGCAGCTTAGTAACATTTGGGCCGAACACTGAAGCTTTCTTT. Protein product: CASSLVTFGPNTEAFF.